This T cell receptor beta chain was profiled in a study of blood T cell repertoires in COVID-19. Background on the study: Samples representing acute and convalescent COVID-19 were sourced from the United States, Italy and Spain.

Repertoires were generated with immunoSEQ multiplex PCR, while TCRdb's copy carries only in-frame clones and drops some. The sample comprises 310,000 or so clones, 75% to 90% of which are singletons, and around a tenth rests with the top ten. Individuals aged roughly 18 to 95 years were recruited from roughly 22 US areas. Cohort 3 donors counted as recovered after two negative PCRs, clearance, or resolved symptoms. This CDR3 comprises 13 residues. V dropped 2 bases and J dropped 4 bases, with 6 bases sitting between them. CDR1 is MRHNA and CDR2 is SNTAGT in the germline V gene. The source material was PBMCs or T cells enriched from blood (not recorded which). This receptor was obtained from a woman aged 40 to 49 who had recovered from COVID-19. This chain joins TRBV6-4 and TRBJ1-5; no firm D call. As DNA, the CDR3 is TGTGCCAGCAGTGACGGCGGGAATCAGCCCCAGCATTTT. It encodes CASSDGGNQPQHF.